This is a list of T cell receptor beta chains from one sample in a study of control samples from healthy donors and cancer patients. Generated by immunoSEQ multiplex PCR, the TCRdb table keeps only in-frame clones and is missing some. The sample has just under 150,000 clones, 80% to 95% seen once; the top ten hold more than 3%. The sequencing sample was made of blood. The source of these receptors is a young man in good health. Each CDR3 is given with its conserved first and last residue. D genes are given only for firm matches. Expanded clones are given a class, and other clones once, few, many or no size at all.

d_call	v_call	j_call	clone_size	cdr3_nt	cdr3_aa
.	TRBV4-1	TRBJ2-2	.	TGCGCCAGCAGCCAACAGGGAGGGAACACCGGGGAGCTGTTTTTT	CASSQQGGNTGELFF
TRBD2	TRBV11-2	TRBJ2-2	.	TGTGCCAGCAGCCCCGGAGGTAGCGGGGGGCCTAACACCGGGGAGCTGTTTTTT	CASSPGGSGGPNTGELFF
.	TRBV28	TRBJ2-7	.	TGTGCCAGCACCCTGGGACTTCTCTACGAGCAGTACTTC	CASTLGLLYEQYF
TRBD1	TRBV30	TRBJ2-7	.	TGTGCCTGGAGCTCGGGACAGAAGTCCTACGAGCAGTACTTC	CAWSSGQKSYEQYF
.	TRBV7-6	TRBJ2-1	once	TGTGCCAGCAGCCCCCAGAGGGTGGGGGGCTCCTACAATGAGCAGTTCTTC	CASSPQRVGGSYNEQFF
TRBD2	TRBV7-3	TRBJ2-1	once	TGTGCCAGCAGCTTAACGCAACGACTAGCCCCCAATGAGCAGTTCTTC	CASSLTQRLAPNEQFF
TRBD1	TRBV7-9	TRBJ2-7	.	TGTGCCAGCAGCTTCCCCGACAGGGGAGACTACGAGCAGTACTTC	CASSFPDRGDYEQYF
.	TRBV30	TRBJ1-5	.	TGTGCCTGGGCGGACGGACACAATCAGCCCCAGCATTTT	CAWADGHNQPQHF
TRBD1	TRBV2	TRBJ1-2	once	TGTGCCAGCACAGACAGGGCTCTCTATGGCTACACCTTC	CASTDRALYGYTF
TRBD1	TRBV7-2	TRBJ2-4	once	TGTGCCAGCAGCGATCCGGGACAGGGGGACTGGTGGAGGCAGGACATTCAGTACTTC	CASSDPGQGDWWRQDIQYF
TRBD2	TRBV6-1	TRBJ2-1	once	TGTGCCAGCAGTGAAACCAGCGGGGCTGTCTACAATGAGCAGTTCTTC	CASSETSGAVYNEQFF
.	TRBV28	TRBJ2-3	.	TGTGCCATCGCCTTGGGGGGCAGTTGGGCAGATACGCAGTATTTT	CAIALGGSWADTQYF
TRBD2	TRBV27	TRBJ2-1	.	TGTGCCAGCAGTCCTGGAAGACTAGCGGGGCTGAAGCAGTTCTTC	CASSPGRLAGLKQFF
.	TRBV5-8	TRBJ2-6	.	TGTGCCAGCAGCTTGGATTTTGGGGCTGGGGCCAACGTCCTGACTTTC	CASSLDFGAGANVLTF
.	TRBV2	TRBJ2-3	.	TGTGCCAGCGGGGCCAGGGGTACGGTCTCGGATACGCAGTATTTT	CASGARGTVSDTQYF
.	TRBV3-1/TRBV3-2	TRBJ1-2	.	TGTGCCAGCAGCCCAAGCCTACGTGACTATGGCTACACCTTC	CASSPSLRDYGYTF
.	TRBV7-9	TRBJ1-1	.	TGTGCCAGCAGCTTAGGGGACGGTGAAGCTTTCTTT	CASSLGDGEAFF
.	TRBV2	TRBJ1-5	.	TGTGCCAGCAGAAAACTAAGGGATCAGCCCCAGCATTTT	CASRKLRDQPQHF
.	TRBV24-1	TRBJ1-2	.	TGTGCCACCAGTGATTGGCAGGAGGATGGCTACACCTTC	CATSDWQEDGYTF
.	TRBV19	TRBJ1-1	.	TGTGCCAGTAGTATAGCCACAATGAACACTGAAGCTTTCTTT	CASSIATMNTEAFF
.	TRBV7-3	TRBJ2-1	.	TGTGCCAGCAGCCCAGGACCTTACAATGAGCAGTTCTTC	CASSPGPYNEQFF
.	TRBV5-8	TRBJ1-5	.	TGTGCCAGCAGCTTGGTGGGGACGAAGAATCAGCCCCAGCATTTT	CASSLVGTKNQPQHF
.	TRBV18	TRBJ2-7	.	TGTGCCAGCTCACCACGGCAGTCCTACGAGCAGTACTTC	CASSPRQSYEQYF
.	TRBV28	TRBJ2-1	once	TGTGCCAGCAGTCCGACAGGTAGCTCCTACAATGAGCAGTTCTTC	CASSPTGSSYNEQFF
.	TRBV5-5	TRBJ1-1	.	TGTGCCAGCAGCTTGGAGGGGCAGGGTTGGACTGAAGCTTTCTTT	CASSLEGQGWTEAFF
TRBD2	TRBV9	TRBJ2-1	few	TGTGCCAGCAGCGCTGGGACTAGCGGCGATGAGCAGTTCTTC	CASSAGTSGDEQFF
.	TRBV28	TRBJ2-7	.	TGTGCCAGCACCATCGCGGCGAGCTACGAGCAGTACTTC	CASTIAASYEQYF
TRBD1	TRBV5-1	TRBJ1-1	.	TGCGCCAGCAGCACAAGACAGGGAATGAACACTGAAGCTTTCTTT	CASSTRQGMNTEAFF
.	TRBV5-1	TRBJ1-4	.	TGCGCCAGCAGCTTTCTCACCACTGCGGGTGAAAAACTGTTTTTT	CASSFLTTAGEKLFF
.	TRBV12-3/TRBV12-4	TRBJ2-1	.	TGTGCCAGCAGTTTCAGGGGTGGCGAGCAGTTCTTC	CASSFRGGEQFF
.	TRBV12-2	TRBJ1-5	.	TGTGCAAGTCGCTTACGGGGGACAGAACCATATCCCCAGCATTTT	CASRLRGTEPYPQHF
TRBD2	TRBV9	TRBJ2-3	.	TGTGCCAGCAGCGTAGGGGCTAGCGGGGGGGCAGGTACGCAGTATTTT	CASSVGASGGAGTQYF
TRBD2	TRBV19	TRBJ2-1	.	TGTGCCAGTAGTATCCGGGCTAGCGGCTCCTACAATGAGCAGTTCTTC	CASSIRASGSYNEQFF
TRBD1	TRBV19	TRBJ1-1	.	TGTGCCAGTAGTAAGAGGGACAGGGGTCCTGAGAACACTGAAGCTTTCTTT	CASSKRDRGPENTEAFF
.	TRBV7-9	TRBJ1-2	.	TGTGCCAGCAGCCCGGGGGCTCTGAATGGCTACACCTTC	CASSPGALNGYTF
.	TRBV27	TRBJ2-7	.	TGTGCCAGCAGTTTACAGGGGACATCCTACGAGCAGTACTTC	CASSLQGTSYEQYF
.	TRBV6-4	TRBJ2-1	.	TGTGCCAGCAGTGAAAAGGGGGGCGGAAATGAGCAGTTCTTC	CASSEKGGGNEQFF
.	TRBV5-6	TRBJ1-2	.	TGTGCCAGCAGCTTCAGGGCCGGGTATGGCTACACCTTC	CASSFRAGYGYTF
TRBD1	TRBV20-1	TRBJ1-6	.	TGCAGTGCTAGTTTAGGGGGCGCGGGATCACCCCTCCACTTT	CSASLGGAGSPLHF
TRBD2	TRBV6-6	TRBJ2-3	.	TGTGCCAGCCGCCCAGCGGGGGTTAGAGGGGATACGCAGTATTTT	CASRPAGVRGDTQYF
TRBD1	TRBV7-2	TRBJ1-1	once	TGTGCCAGCAGCCCCACAGGGGGCTTCAGTAACACTGAAGCTTTCTTT	CASSPTGGFSNTEAFF
.	TRBV6-6	TRBJ2-4	.	TGTGCCAGCAGTCCCCGTGACAGAAACATTCAGTACTTC	CASSPRDRNIQYF
TRBD1	TRBV6-5	TRBJ1-1	.	TGTGCCAGTATTCGACAGGGGAGCACTGAAGCTTTCTTT	CASIRQGSTEAFF
.	TRBV28	TRBJ1-5	.	TGTGCCAGCAGTTTATCTGGGGGAGCCAATCAGCCCCAGCATTTT	CASSLSGGANQPQHF